This T cell receptor (beta chain) was recorded in a study of T cell changes during pregnancy in multiple sclerosis. Method: immunoSEQ multiplex PCR; TCRdb's copy keeps in-frame clones and lacks some. In the table there are approximately 42,000 clones, 84% of which are singletons. V was pared by 8 bases and J by 1 base, with 2 bases of the junction left unmatched. This CDR3 has 13 amino acids. Per the germline V gene, CDR1 is MGHDK and CDR2 is SYGVNS. Here the sequenced sample was CD4+ T cells from peripheral blood mononuclear cells, taken before pregnancy. The V and J genes are TRBV25-1 and TRBJ2-3; TRBD1 matches at 8 bases. The TCR originated in a female donor with multiple sclerosis, enrolled in a pregnancy study. In DNA, the CDR3 is TGTGCCAGCTTACAGGGGGGCACAGATACGCAGTATTTT. It translates to CASLQGGTDTQYF.